This T cell receptor beta chain was identified during a study of neurological immune-mediated disorders. Stored at -80 C, 2 million PBMCs were the source of the unsorted libraries. Study outcomes and limitations: Patients with HTLV-1-associated myelopathy had the highest level of TCR clonal expansion, whereas patients with multiple sclerosis had the lowest level, falling beneath the level found in healthy controls. Association with the multiple sclerosis repertoire cluster was not found for any clinical or MRI feature.

5'RACE with 10-nucleotide random UMIs produced the cDNA. TCRdb called the 5' RACE reads again in MiXCR, with one record for every CDR3 protein. The data contain roughly 32,000 distinct CDR3 sequences, around 4% of them singletons. In this sample, this clonotype turned up a few times. Its specificity is unknown. The CDR3 is 17 amino acids. Germline V gene sequence: CDR1 DFQATT, CDR2 SNEGSKA (reference sequence). Trimming took 5 bases from V and 0 from J; bases not matched to a gene: 7. This chain connects TRBV20-1 to TRBJ1-6; TRBD1 aligns across 10 bases. The TCR originated in a man between 25 and 39 years old with multiple sclerosis. The sample consisted of PBMCs. CDR3 region: CSAWTGGTSSYNSPLHF. The CDR3, as DNA: TGCAGTGCTTGGACAGGGGGAACGAGCTCCTATAATTCACCCCTCCACTTT.